The rows below give T cell receptor beta chains drawn from one sample of a study of Ad26.COV2.S vaccination and SARS-CoV-2 variants. Sequencing was performed with immunoSEQ multiplex PCR; in TCRdb, only in-frame clones are kept and a portion is missing. The table has 500,000 or so clones, around 85% seen once. The sample here was peripheral blood, taken in a trial of Ad26.COV2.S vaccine versus placebo. These receptors were obtained from a person aged 18 to 59 who received the Ad26.COV2.S COVID-19 vaccine or a placebo. CDR3s include the opening cysteine and the closing phenylalanine or tryptophan. The D gene is left open where the match is weak. A clone size is listed for some rows: how often the clone was seen (once, few, many), or a class if it is expanded.

abundance: few
j_gene: TRBJ2-7
v_gene: TRBV6-5
d_gene: .
CDR3aa: CASGGRPNEQYF
CDR3nt: TGTGCCAGCGGGGGCAGGCCGAACGAGCAGTACTTC

abundance: .
j_gene: TRBJ2-4
v_gene: TRBV19
d_gene: .
CDR3aa: CASSIRIRGTKNIQYF
CDR3nt: TGTGCCAGTAGTATCAGAATTAGGGGAACCAAAAACATTCAGTACTTC

abundance: .
j_gene: TRBJ1-5
v_gene: TRBV6-1
d_gene: TRBD1
CDR3aa: CASSEGQGSYQPQHF
CDR3nt: TGTGCCAGCAGTGAGGGACAGGGGAGTTATCAGCCCCAGCATTTT

abundance: many
j_gene: TRBJ1-3
v_gene: TRBV2
d_gene: .
CDR3aa: CASSEVGTINTIYF
CDR3nt: TGTGCCAGCAGTGAAGTGGGGACAATTAACACCATATATTTT

abundance: many
j_gene: TRBJ2-1
v_gene: TRBV5-4
d_gene: .
CDR3aa: CASSLGGRVTHEQFF
CDR3nt: TGTGCCAGCAGCTTGGGAGGCAGGGTGACCCATGAGCAGTTCTTC

abundance: .
j_gene: TRBJ2-3
v_gene: TRBV12-3/TRBV12-4
d_gene: .
CDR3aa: CASSLMTDTQYF
CDR3nt: TGTGCCAGCAGTTTAATGACAGATACGCAGTATTTT

abundance: .
j_gene: TRBJ2-1
v_gene: TRBV19
d_gene: TRBD2
CDR3aa: CATQAGAGGDPRYNEQFF
CDR3nt: TGTGCCACCCAAGCGGGGGCGGGAGGGGACCCCAGGTACAATGAGCAGTTCTTC

abundance: .
j_gene: TRBJ2-3
v_gene: TRBV25-1
d_gene: TRBD1
CDR3aa: CASSPLGQGATDTQYF
CDR3nt: TGTGCCAGCTCCCCCCTCGGGCAGGGGGCGACAGATACGCAGTATTTT

abundance: .
j_gene: TRBJ2-1
v_gene: TRBV5-1
d_gene: TRBD2
CDR3aa: CASSLAIQTSGRLNEQFF
CDR3nt: TGCGCCAGCAGCTTGGCGATTCAAACTAGCGGGAGGTTGAATGAGCAGTTCTTC

abundance: many
j_gene: TRBJ2-1
v_gene: TRBV28
d_gene: .
CDR3aa: CASSSTLLLSSYNEQFF
CDR3nt: TGTGCCAGCAGTTCCACGCTACTACTCAGCTCCTACAATGAGCAGTTCTTC

abundance: .
j_gene: TRBJ2-3
v_gene: TRBV29-1
d_gene: .
CDR3aa: CSARGRGPSTDTQYF
CDR3nt: TGCAGCGCAAGGGGGCGGGGGCCCAGCACAGATACGCAGTATTTT

abundance: .
j_gene: TRBJ2-1
v_gene: TRBV2
d_gene: TRBD2
CDR3aa: CASSEGGRSYNEQFF
CDR3nt: TGTGCCAGCAGTGAGGGCGGGAGGTCCTACAATGAGCAGTTCTTC

abundance: .
j_gene: TRBJ2-1
v_gene: TRBV5-1
d_gene: TRBD2
CDR3aa: CASSGTSGSFGEQFF
CDR3nt: TGCGCCAGCAGCGGGACTAGCGGGAGCTTTGGTGAGCAGTTCTTC

abundance: .
j_gene: TRBJ1-2
v_gene: TRBV5-1
d_gene: TRBD1
CDR3aa: CASSAGQDQANYGYTF
CDR3nt: TGCGCCAGCAGCGCGGGACAGGATCAAGCTAACTATGGCTACACCTTC

abundance: .
j_gene: TRBJ2-3
v_gene: TRBV24-1
d_gene: TRBD2
CDR3aa: CATSELAGGFGTQYF
CDR3nt: TGTGCCACCAGTGAGCTAGCGGGAGGATTTGGTACGCAGTATTTT

abundance: .
j_gene: TRBJ2-2
v_gene: TRBV18
d_gene: .
CDR3aa: CASSKGRELFF
CDR3nt: TGTGCCAGCTCAAAAGGACGGGAGCTGTTTTTT

abundance: .
j_gene: TRBJ1-2
v_gene: TRBV5-1
d_gene: TRBD1
CDR3aa: CASSLDRGGYGYTF
CDR3nt: TGCGCCAGCAGCCTGGACAGGGGGGGCTATGGCTACACCTTC

abundance: .
j_gene: TRBJ1-5
v_gene: TRBV24-1
d_gene: .
CDR3aa: CATSGEHSNQPQHF
CDR3nt: TGTGCCACCAGTGGTGAACATAGCAATCAGCCCCAGCATTTT

abundance: .
j_gene: TRBJ2-6
v_gene: TRBV6-4
d_gene: .
CDR3aa: CASSDSFRKSSGANVLTF
CDR3nt: TGTGCCAGCAGTGACTCTTTTCGGAAGTCCTCTGGGGCCAACGTCCTGACTTTC

abundance: .
j_gene: TRBJ2-2
v_gene: TRBV7-2
d_gene: TRBD2
CDR3aa: CASSLVRGDTGELFF
CDR3nt: TGTGCCAGCAGCTTAGTTCGGGGGGACACCGGGGAGCTGTTTTTT

abundance: .
j_gene: TRBJ2-7
v_gene: TRBV29-1
d_gene: .
CDR3aa: CSGWGEEQYF
CDR3nt: TGCAGCGGTTGGGGTGAAGAGCAGTACTTC

abundance: .
j_gene: TRBJ2-7
v_gene: TRBV12-3/TRBV12-4
d_gene: .
CDR3aa: CASSYHRDEQYF
CDR3nt: TGTGCCAGCAGTTACCACAGGGACGAGCAGTACTTC

abundance: .
j_gene: TRBJ2-7
v_gene: TRBV30
d_gene: TRBD2
CDR3aa: CAWSVLAEREQYF
CDR3nt: TGTGCCTGGAGTGTTCTAGCGGAAAGGGAGCAGTACTTC

abundance: few
j_gene: TRBJ1-5
v_gene: TRBV30
d_gene: TRBD1
CDR3aa: CAWRGQADQPQHF
CDR3nt: TGTGCCTGGAGGGGACAGGCGGATCAGCCCCAGCATTTT

abundance: many
j_gene: TRBJ2-1
v_gene: TRBV24-1
d_gene: .
CDR3aa: CATSDSTPLARSSYNEQFF
CDR3nt: TGTGCCACCAGTGATTCGACGCCCTTAGCGAGAAGCTCCTACAATGAGCAGTTCTTC

abundance: .
j_gene: TRBJ2-2
v_gene: TRBV12-3/TRBV12-4
d_gene: .
CDR3aa: CASSPTESGELFF
CDR3nt: TGTGCCAGCAGTCCAACAGAGTCCGGGGAGCTGTTTTTT

abundance: .
j_gene: TRBJ1-1
v_gene: TRBV19
d_gene: .
CDR3aa: CASTHTGLDEAFF
CDR3nt: TGTGCCAGTACCCATACGGGATTGGATGAAGCTTTCTTT

abundance: .
j_gene: TRBJ1-5
v_gene: TRBV6-5
d_gene: .
CDR3aa: CASKGGSGPQHF
CDR3nt: TGTGCCAGCAAAGGGGGGTCGGGGCCCCAGCATTTT

abundance: .
j_gene: TRBJ2-1
v_gene: TRBV28
d_gene: TRBD2
CDR3aa: CASSLLGTSGRDNNEQFF
CDR3nt: TGTGCCAGCAGTTTATTGGGGACTAGCGGGAGGGATAACAATGAGCAGTTCTTC

abundance: .
j_gene: TRBJ2-3
v_gene: TRBV5-1
d_gene: .
CDR3aa: CASSLVEGAADTQYF
CDR3nt: TGCGCCAGCAGCTTGGTGGAGGGGGCAGCAGATACGCAGTATTTT

abundance: .
j_gene: TRBJ2-7
v_gene: TRBV10-3
d_gene: TRBD1
CDR3aa: CAISLGTETYEQYF
CDR3nt: TGTGCCATCAGCCTCGGGACAGAAACCTACGAGCAGTACTTC

abundance: .
j_gene: TRBJ2-7
v_gene: TRBV3-1/TRBV3-2
d_gene: .
CDR3aa: CASSQGLGYEQYF
CDR3nt: TGTGCCAGCAGCCAAGGACTAGGGTACGAGCAGTACTTC

abundance: .
j_gene: TRBJ1-4
v_gene: TRBV2
d_gene: .
CDR3aa: CASKGPNEKLFF
CDR3nt: TGTGCCAGCAAGGGGCCAAATGAAAAACTGTTTTTT

abundance: .
j_gene: TRBJ2-1
v_gene: TRBV7-3
d_gene: .
CDR3aa: CASSPNLGGPRGNEQFF
CDR3nt: TGTGCCAGCAGCCCCAACCTCGGGGGGCCACGGGGCAATGAGCAGTTCTTC

abundance: .
j_gene: TRBJ2-3
v_gene: TRBV29-1
d_gene: .
CDR3aa: CSVEDLADTQYF
CDR3nt: TGCAGCGTTGAAGATCTCGCTGATACGCAGTATTTT

abundance: .
j_gene: TRBJ2-4
v_gene: TRBV5-4
d_gene: TRBD1
CDR3aa: CASSFKTGGLINIQYF
CDR3nt: TGTGCCAGCAGCTTTAAGACAGGGGGCCTAATAAACATTCAGTACTTC

abundance: .
j_gene: TRBJ2-7
v_gene: TRBV4-2
d_gene: TRBD1
CDR3aa: CASSQLGGTDYLYEQYF
CDR3nt: TGTGCCAGCAGCCAATTAGGTGGGACAGATTATCTCTACGAGCAGTACTTC

abundance: .
j_gene: TRBJ2-1
v_gene: TRBV11-3
d_gene: TRBD2
CDR3aa: CASSLDGLAGSEQFF
CDR3nt: TGTGCCAGCAGCTTAGATGGACTAGCGGGATCTGAGCAGTTCTTC

abundance: .
j_gene: TRBJ2-1
v_gene: TRBV6-6
d_gene: TRBD2
CDR3aa: CASSYGSGSTNEQFF
CDR3nt: TGTGCCAGCAGTTACGGTAGCGGGAGCACCAATGAGCAGTTCTTC

abundance: .
j_gene: TRBJ1-2
v_gene: TRBV28
d_gene: .
CDR3aa: CASLQREGYTF
CDR3nt: TGTGCCAGCTTGCAAAGGGAGGGCTACACCTTC

abundance: .
j_gene: TRBJ2-7
v_gene: TRBV19
d_gene: TRBD1
CDR3aa: CASSTRDRARGSEQYF
CDR3nt: TGTGCCAGTTCTACCAGGGACAGGGCGAGAGGCTCCGAGCAGTACTTC

abundance: few
j_gene: TRBJ1-2
v_gene: TRBV7-9
d_gene: .
CDR3aa: CASSPLWLTHGYTF
CDR3nt: TGTGCCAGCAGCCCCCTCTGGCTAACACATGGCTACACCTTC

abundance: .
j_gene: TRBJ2-1
v_gene: TRBV5-1
d_gene: .
CDR3aa: CASSSSSYNEQFF
CDR3nt: TGCGCCAGCTCGAGCTCGTCCTACAATGAGCAGTTCTTC

abundance: .
j_gene: TRBJ2-4
v_gene: TRBV7-2
d_gene: .
CDR3aa: CASSQADIAKNIQYF
CDR3nt: TGTGCCAGCAGCCAAGCTGACATAGCCAAAAACATTCAGTACTTC

abundance: .
j_gene: TRBJ1-2
v_gene: TRBV6-5
d_gene: .
CDR3aa: CASSRLSGGGGYTF
CDR3nt: TGTGCCAGCAGTCGCCTCTCGGGGGGAGGTGGCTACACCTTC

abundance: .
j_gene: TRBJ2-4
v_gene: TRBV2
d_gene: .
CDR3aa: CASRDFGGSKNIQYF
CDR3nt: TGTGCCAGCCGGGACTTCGGGGGCTCGAAAAACATTCAGTACTTC

abundance: .
j_gene: TRBJ2-7
v_gene: TRBV5-4
d_gene: .
CDR3aa: CASSLDPGSRGEQYF
CDR3nt: TGTGCCAGCAGCTTGGATCCGGGGTCTCGGGGCGAGCAGTACTTC

abundance: .
j_gene: TRBJ1-1
v_gene: TRBV19
d_gene: TRBD1
CDR3aa: CASSIDGTGGKAFF
CDR3nt: TGTGCCAGTAGTATAGATGGGACAGGGGGAAAAGCTTTCTTT

abundance: .
j_gene: TRBJ1-5
v_gene: TRBV6-1
d_gene: TRBD1
CDR3aa: CASSEQTRGSNQPQHF
CDR3nt: TGTGCCAGCAGCGAACAGACCAGGGGGAGCAATCAGCCCCAGCATTTT

abundance: .
j_gene: TRBJ1-1
v_gene: TRBV3-1/TRBV3-2
d_gene: .
CDR3aa: CASSLGRTGRIHGFF
CDR3nt: TGTGCCAGCAGCTTAGGTCGTACAGGGCGGATTCACGGTTTCTTT

abundance: .
j_gene: TRBJ2-7
v_gene: TRBV30
d_gene: .
CDR3aa: CAWSETETYEQYF
CDR3nt: TGTGCCTGGAGTGAGACTGAAACCTACGAGCAGTACTTC

abundance: .
j_gene: TRBJ1-1
v_gene: TRBV14
d_gene: .
CDR3aa: CASSHYNTEAFF
CDR3nt: TGTGCCAGCAGCCACTATAACACTGAAGCTTTCTTT

abundance: .
j_gene: TRBJ1-1
v_gene: TRBV10-3
d_gene: .
CDR3aa: CAISQGIMNTEAFF
CDR3nt: TGTGCCATCAGTCAGGGGATCATGAACACTGAAGCTTTCTTT

abundance: .
j_gene: TRBJ1-2
v_gene: TRBV28
d_gene: TRBD1
CDR3aa: CASRPQGNYGYTF
CDR3nt: TGTGCCAGCAGGCCACAGGGGAACTATGGCTACACCTTC

abundance: .
j_gene: TRBJ1-4
v_gene: TRBV5-1
d_gene: TRBD1
CDR3aa: CASSQGQGWEKLFF
CDR3nt: TGCGCCAGCAGCCAGGGACAGGGTTGGGAAAAACTGTTTTTT

abundance: .
j_gene: TRBJ1-1
v_gene: TRBV9
d_gene: .
CDR3aa: CASSAGHLNTEAFF
CDR3nt: TGTGCCAGCAGCGCGGGACATCTGAACACTGAAGCTTTCTTT

abundance: .
j_gene: TRBJ2-2
v_gene: TRBV4-2
d_gene: TRBD1
CDR3aa: CASSRAGGTGELFF
CDR3nt: TGTGCCAGCAGCCGAGCAGGGGGCACCGGGGAGCTGTTTTTT